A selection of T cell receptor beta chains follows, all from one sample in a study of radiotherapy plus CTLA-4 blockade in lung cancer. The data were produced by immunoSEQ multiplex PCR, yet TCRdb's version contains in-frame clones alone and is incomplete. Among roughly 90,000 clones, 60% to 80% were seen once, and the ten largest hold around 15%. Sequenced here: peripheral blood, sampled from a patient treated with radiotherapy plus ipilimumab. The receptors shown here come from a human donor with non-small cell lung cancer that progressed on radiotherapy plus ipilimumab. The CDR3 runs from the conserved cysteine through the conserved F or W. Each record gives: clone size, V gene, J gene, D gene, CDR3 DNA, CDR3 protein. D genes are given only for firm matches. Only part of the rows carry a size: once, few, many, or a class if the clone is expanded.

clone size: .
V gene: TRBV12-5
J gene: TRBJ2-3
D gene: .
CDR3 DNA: TGTGCTAGTGGTCCCCGGACTCCATCTAGCACAGATACGCAGTATTTT
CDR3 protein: CASGPRTPSSTDTQYF

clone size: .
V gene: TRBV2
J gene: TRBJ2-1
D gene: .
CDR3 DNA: TGTGCCAGCAGCCAGGACCTCGACAATGAGCAGTTCTTC
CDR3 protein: CASSQDLDNEQFF

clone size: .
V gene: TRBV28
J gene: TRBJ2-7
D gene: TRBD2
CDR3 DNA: TGTGCCAGCAGTTCTGTAGCGGGAGGGCGGGTATTCGACGAGCAGTACTTC
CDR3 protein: CASSSVAGGRVFDEQYF

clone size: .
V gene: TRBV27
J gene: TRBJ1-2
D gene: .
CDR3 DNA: TGTGCCAGCAGTCCCGGACAGACCTCTAACTATGGCTACACCTTC
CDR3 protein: CASSPGQTSNYGYTF

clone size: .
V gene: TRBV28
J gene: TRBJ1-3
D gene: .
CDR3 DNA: TGTGCCAGCAGCAATGACGGACCTATCTCTGGAAACACCATATATTTT
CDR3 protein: CASSNDGPISGNTIYF

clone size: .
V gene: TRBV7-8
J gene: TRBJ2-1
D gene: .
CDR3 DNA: TGTGCCAGCAGCTTAGATTCGCGGGACAGTGAAGGCGAGCAGTTCTTC
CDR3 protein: CASSLDSRDSEGEQFF

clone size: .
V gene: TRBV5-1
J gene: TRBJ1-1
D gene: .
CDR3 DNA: TGCGCCAGCATGGCCCAGGGGACGGCGGAGGGAGCTTTCTTT
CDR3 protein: CASMAQGTAEGAFF

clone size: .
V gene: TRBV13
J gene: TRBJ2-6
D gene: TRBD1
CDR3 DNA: TGTGCCAGCAGCTCCGGGGACAGTGGATTCTCTGGGGCCAACGTCCTGACTTTC
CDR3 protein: CASSSGDSGFSGANVLTF

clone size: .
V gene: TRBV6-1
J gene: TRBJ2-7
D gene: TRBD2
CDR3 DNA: TGTGCCAGCAGTGGGGTGACTAGCGGGGGGGCTTACGAGCAGTACTTC
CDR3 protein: CASSGVTSGGAYEQYF

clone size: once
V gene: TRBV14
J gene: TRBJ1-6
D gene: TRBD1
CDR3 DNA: TGTGCCAGCAGCCAAGGGGCAGGGGGCTATTCACCCCTCCACTTT
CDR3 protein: CASSQGAGGYSPLHF

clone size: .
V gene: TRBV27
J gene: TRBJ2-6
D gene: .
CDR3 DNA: TGTGCCAGCAGCCTTACATCCTCTGGGGCCAACGTCCTGACTTTC
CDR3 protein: CASSLTSSGANVLTF

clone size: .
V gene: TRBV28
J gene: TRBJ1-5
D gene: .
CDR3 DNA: TGTGCCAGCAAGGCGCAACTACGTGGCAATCAGCCCCAGCATTTT
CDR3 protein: CASKAQLRGNQPQHF

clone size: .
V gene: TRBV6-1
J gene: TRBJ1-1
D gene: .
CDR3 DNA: TGTGCCAGCAGTCACCGGGCGTACACTGAAGCTTTCTTT
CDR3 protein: CASSHRAYTEAFF

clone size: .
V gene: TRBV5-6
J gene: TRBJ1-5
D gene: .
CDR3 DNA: TGTGCCAGCAGCTGGTTCGGGGGAAGCGGTCAGCCCCAGCATTTT
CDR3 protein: CASSWFGGSGQPQHF

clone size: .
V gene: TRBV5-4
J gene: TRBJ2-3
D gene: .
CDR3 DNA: TGTGCCAGCAGCTATCCACGGGGAGATACGCAGTATTTT
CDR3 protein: CASSYPRGDTQYF

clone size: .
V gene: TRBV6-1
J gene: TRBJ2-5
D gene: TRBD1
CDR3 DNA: TGTGCCAGCAGTGGGACAGGGCAGGAGACCCAGTACTTC
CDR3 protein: CASSGTGQETQYF

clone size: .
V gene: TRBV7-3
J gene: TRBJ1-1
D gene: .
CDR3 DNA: TGTGCCAGCAGCTCCTCTATTGGTGGGGCTCACACTGAAGCTTTCTTT
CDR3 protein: CASSSSIGGAHTEAFF

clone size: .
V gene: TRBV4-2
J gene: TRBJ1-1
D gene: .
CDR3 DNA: TGTGCCAGCAGCCAAGGGACAGCCGAAGCTTTCTTT
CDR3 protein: CASSQGTAEAFF

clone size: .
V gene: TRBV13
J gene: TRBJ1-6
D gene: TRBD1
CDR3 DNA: TGTGCCAGCAGCCCCTCTGGACAGGGTCCCTCACCCCTCCACTTT
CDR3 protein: CASSPSGQGPSPLHF

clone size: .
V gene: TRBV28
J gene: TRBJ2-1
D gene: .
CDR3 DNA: TGTGCCAGCAGCTTAGTCAGTAGCGGACCCTACAATGAGCAGTTCTTC
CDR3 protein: CASSLVSSGPYNEQFF

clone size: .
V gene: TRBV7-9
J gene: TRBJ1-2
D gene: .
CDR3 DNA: TGTGCCAGCAGCTCCGAGGAAAGAAGTAGCTATGGCTACACCTTC
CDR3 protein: CASSSEERSSYGYTF

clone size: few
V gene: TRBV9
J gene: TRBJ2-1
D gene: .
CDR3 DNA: TGTGCCAGCAGCGTAGCGGGATTAAGTGAGCAGTTCTTC
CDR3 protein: CASSVAGLSEQFF

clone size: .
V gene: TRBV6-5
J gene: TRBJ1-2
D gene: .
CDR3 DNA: TGTGCCAGCAGCGAGGGAGGCTATGGCTACACCTTC
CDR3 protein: CASSEGGYGYTF

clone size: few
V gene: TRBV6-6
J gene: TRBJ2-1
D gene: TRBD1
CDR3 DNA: TGTGCCAGCAGTTGGGACAGGGTGAACGTGCAGTTCTTC
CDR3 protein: CASSWDRVNVQFF

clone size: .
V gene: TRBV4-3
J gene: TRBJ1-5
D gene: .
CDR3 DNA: TGCGCCAGCAGCCAAGATACGGGAGGCAATCAGCCCCAGCATTTT
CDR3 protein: CASSQDTGGNQPQHF

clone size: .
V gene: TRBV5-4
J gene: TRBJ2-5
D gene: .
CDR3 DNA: TGTGCCAGCAGCTTGGGGTCCAGGGCGACCCAGTACTTC
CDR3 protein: CASSLGSRATQYF

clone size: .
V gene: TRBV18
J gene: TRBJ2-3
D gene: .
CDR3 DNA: TGTGCCAGCTCACCGCGTAATGGGCTAGATACGCAGTATTTT
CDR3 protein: CASSPRNGLDTQYF

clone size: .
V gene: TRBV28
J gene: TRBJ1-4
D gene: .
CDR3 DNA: TGTGCCAGCAGTCCACACGGGGGTGGGGAAAAACTGTTTTTT
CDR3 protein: CASSPHGGGEKLFF

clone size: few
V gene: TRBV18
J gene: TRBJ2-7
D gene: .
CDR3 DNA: TGTGCCAGCTCACCTGGTAGGGTCGAGCAGTACTTC
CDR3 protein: CASSPGRVEQYF

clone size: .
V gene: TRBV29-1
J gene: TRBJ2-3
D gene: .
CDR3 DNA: TGCAGCGTTGAAGAGTCAACAGATACGCAGTATTTT
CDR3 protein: CSVEESTDTQYF

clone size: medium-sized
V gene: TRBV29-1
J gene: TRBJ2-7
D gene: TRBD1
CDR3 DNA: TGCAGCGCCGTTTTAGGTGCGGGACAGGGGTCTGATTACGAGCAGTACTTC
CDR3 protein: CSAVLGAGQGSDYEQYF

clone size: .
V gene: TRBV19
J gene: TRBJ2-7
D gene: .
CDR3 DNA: TGTGCCACCGGCCGGGACGGCCTCTACGAGCAGTACTTC
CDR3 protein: CATGRDGLYEQYF

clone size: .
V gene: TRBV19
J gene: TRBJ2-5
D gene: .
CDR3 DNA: TGTGCCAGTAGTCCAGGACTGACCTTCCAAGAGACCCAGTACTTC
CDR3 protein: CASSPGLTFQETQYF

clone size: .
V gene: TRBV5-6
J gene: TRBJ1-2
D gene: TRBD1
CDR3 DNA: TGTGCCAGCAGCTTTGGGACAGGAGGCTATGGCTACACCTTC
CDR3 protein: CASSFGTGGYGYTF

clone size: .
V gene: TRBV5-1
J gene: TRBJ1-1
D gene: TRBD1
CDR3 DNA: TGCGCCAGCAGCTTGGTAGGGACAGGGAAAGGTGAAGCTTTCTTT
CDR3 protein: CASSLVGTGKGEAFF

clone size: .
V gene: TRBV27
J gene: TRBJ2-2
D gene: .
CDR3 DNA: TGTGCCAGCAGTGCCATCAGGGGTGCCGGGGAGCTGTTTTTT
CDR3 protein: CASSAIRGAGELFF

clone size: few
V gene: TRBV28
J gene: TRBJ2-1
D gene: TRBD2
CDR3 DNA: TGTGCCAGCAGTTTATGGGGGGGAGGGAATGGTGAGCAGTTCTTC
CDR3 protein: CASSLWGGGNGEQFF

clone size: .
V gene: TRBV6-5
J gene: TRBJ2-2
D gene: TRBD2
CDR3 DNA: TGTGCCAGCAGTTCCACTAGCGACGCCACCGGGGAGCTGTTTTTT
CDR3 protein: CASSSTSDATGELFF

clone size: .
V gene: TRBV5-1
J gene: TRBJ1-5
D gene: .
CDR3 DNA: TGCGCCAGCAGCTTGGCCTCCAATCAGCCCCAGCATTTT
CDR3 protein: CASSLASNQPQHF

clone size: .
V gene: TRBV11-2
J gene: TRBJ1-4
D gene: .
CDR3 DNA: TGTGCCAGCAGCTTAATCGGGGGGAATGAAAAACTGTTTTTT
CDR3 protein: CASSLIGGNEKLFF

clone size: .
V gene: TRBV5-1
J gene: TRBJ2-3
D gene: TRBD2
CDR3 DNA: TGCGCCAGCAGCTTAACTAGCGGGAGGGTAGATACGCAGTATTTT
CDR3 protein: CASSLTSGRVDTQYF

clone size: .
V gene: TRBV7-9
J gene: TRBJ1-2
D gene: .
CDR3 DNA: TGTGCCAGCAGCTTCGTCGGGAGGGGGGATGGCTACACCTTC
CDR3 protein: CASSFVGRGDGYTF

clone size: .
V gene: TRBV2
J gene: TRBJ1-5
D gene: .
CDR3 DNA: TGTGCCAGCATGACTGGGGGCGGTCAGCCCCAGCATTTT
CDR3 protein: CASMTGGGQPQHF

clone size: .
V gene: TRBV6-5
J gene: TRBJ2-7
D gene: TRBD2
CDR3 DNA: TGTGCCAGCAGTTACTCGACTAGCCCCTCCTACGAGCAGTACTTC
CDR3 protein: CASSYSTSPSYEQYF

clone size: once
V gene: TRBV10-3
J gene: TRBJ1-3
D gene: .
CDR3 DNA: TGTGCCATCAGTGAGTCACGGCAAGCGGAAGGAAACACCATATATTTT
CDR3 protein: CAISESRQAEGNTIYF

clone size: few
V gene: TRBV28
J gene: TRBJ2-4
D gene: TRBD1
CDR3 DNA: TGTGCCAGCAGTTCCGGACAGGGGATTTCCTACTTC
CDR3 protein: CASSSGQGISYF

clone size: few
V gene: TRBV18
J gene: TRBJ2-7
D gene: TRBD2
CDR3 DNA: TGTGCCAGTTCGCCTAACGGGGGGTCCTACGAGCAGTACTTC
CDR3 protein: CASSPNGGSYEQYF

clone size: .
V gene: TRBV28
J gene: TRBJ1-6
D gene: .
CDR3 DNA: TGTGCCAGCAGCCCGACACAGTCACCCCTCCACTTT
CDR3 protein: CASSPTQSPLHF

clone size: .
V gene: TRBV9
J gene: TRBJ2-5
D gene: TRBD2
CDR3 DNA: TGTGCCAGCAGCATAGACCCGGGACTAGCGGGGGAAGAGACCCAGTACTTC
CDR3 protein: CASSIDPGLAGEETQYF

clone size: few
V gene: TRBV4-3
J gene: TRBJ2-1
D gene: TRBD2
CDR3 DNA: TGCGCCAGCAGCCTAAGACTAGCGGGGGAGCAGTTCTTC
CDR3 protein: CASSLRLAGEQFF

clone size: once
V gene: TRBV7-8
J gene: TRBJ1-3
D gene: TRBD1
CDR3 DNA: TGTGCCAGCAGCCTAGCGGGGACCAGGGGGACTGGAAACACCATATATTTT
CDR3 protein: CASSLAGTRGTGNTIYF

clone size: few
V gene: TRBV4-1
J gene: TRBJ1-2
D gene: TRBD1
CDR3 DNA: TGCGCCAGCAGTTTCCGACAGGGGGATTATGGCTACACCTTC
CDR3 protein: CASSFRQGDYGYTF

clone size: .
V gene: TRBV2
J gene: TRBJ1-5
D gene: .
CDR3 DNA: TGTGCCAGCAATTACAGGGTCAATCAGCCCCAGCATTTT
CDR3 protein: CASNYRVNQPQHF

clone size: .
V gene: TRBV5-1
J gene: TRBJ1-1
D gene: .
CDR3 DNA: TGCGCCAGCAGCTTGTTGGGGGCCATGAACACTGAAGCTTTCTTT
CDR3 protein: CASSLLGAMNTEAFF

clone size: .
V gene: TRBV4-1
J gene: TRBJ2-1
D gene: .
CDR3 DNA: TGCGCCAGCAGCCTCAGCAGTAGCTCCTACAATGAGCAGTTCTTC
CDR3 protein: CASSLSSSSYNEQFF

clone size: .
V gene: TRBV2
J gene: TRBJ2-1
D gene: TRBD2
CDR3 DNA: TGTGCCAGCGGGGCTAGCGGGAGTTCCCTTAACAATGAGCAGTTCTTC
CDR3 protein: CASGASGSSLNNEQFF

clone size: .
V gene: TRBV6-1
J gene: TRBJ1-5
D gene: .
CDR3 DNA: TGTGCCAGCAGTTATCTCCTTGGGCAGCCCCAGCATTTT
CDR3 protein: CASSYLLGQPQHF

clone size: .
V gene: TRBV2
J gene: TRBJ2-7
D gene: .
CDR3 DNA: TGTGCCAGCAGGGACAGCTACGAGCAGTACTTC
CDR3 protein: CASRDSYEQYF

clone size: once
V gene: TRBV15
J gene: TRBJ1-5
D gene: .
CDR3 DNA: TGTGCCACCAGCAGAGGCGTTGGGGGCAGCGAGCCCCAGCATTTT
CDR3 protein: CATSRGVGGSEPQHF